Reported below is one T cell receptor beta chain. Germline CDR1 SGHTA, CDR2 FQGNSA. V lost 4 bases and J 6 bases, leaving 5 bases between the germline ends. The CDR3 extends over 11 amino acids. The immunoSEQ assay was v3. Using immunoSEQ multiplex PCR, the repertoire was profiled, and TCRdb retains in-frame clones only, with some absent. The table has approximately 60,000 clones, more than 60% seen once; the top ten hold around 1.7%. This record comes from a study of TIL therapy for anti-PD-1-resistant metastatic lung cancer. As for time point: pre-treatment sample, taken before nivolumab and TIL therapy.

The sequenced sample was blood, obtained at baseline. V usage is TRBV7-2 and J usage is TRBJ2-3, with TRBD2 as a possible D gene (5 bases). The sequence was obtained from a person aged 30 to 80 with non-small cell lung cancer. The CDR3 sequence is CASSWTDTQYF. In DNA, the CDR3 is TGTGCCAGCAGCTGGACTGATACGCAGTATTTT.